The rows below give T cell receptor beta chains drawn from one sample of a study of T cells in Graves' hyperthyroidism and ophthalmopathy. MiXCR, run by TCRdb on the multiplex PCR reads, gives a single entry per CDR3 protein. The sample yields more than 300,000 distinct CDR3 sequences, about a fifth seen once. Material for sequencing was blood. These receptors were obtained from a man between 18 and 29 years old with Graves' ophthalmopathy. Each CDR3 is given with its conserved first and last residue. D genes are given only for firm matches. Size tells how often a clone was seen (once, few, many) or the class of an expanded clone, and some rows leave it out.

d_call	clone_size	j_call	v_call	cdr3_aa	cdr3_nt
-	-	TRBJ1-5	TRBV4-1	CASSQVPGFSNQPQHF	TGCGCCAGCAGCCAAGTCCCGGGATTTAGCAATCAGCCCCAGCATTTT
TRBD1	many	TRBJ1-3	TRBV12-3/TRBV12-4	CASSRDRGLGNTIYF	TGTGCCAGCAGCCGGGACAGGGGGCTAGGAAACACCATATATTTT
-	-	TRBJ1-4	TRBV10-1	CASSEVSIPHNEKLFF	TGCGCCAGCAGTGAGGTTTCTATCCCCCATAATGAAAAACTGTTTTTT
TRBD2	-	TRBJ2-1	TRBV20-1	CSAAPLAGVSNEQFF	TGCAGTGCTGCGCCACTAGCGGGAGTCTCCAATGAGCAGTTCTTC
-	many	TRBJ1-5	TRBV27	CASSLSSSNQPQHF	TGTGCCAGCAGTTTATCAAGCAGCAATCAGCCCCAGCATTTT
TRBD1	few	TRBJ1-1	TRBV11-2	CASRRQGELKVRAEAFF	TGTGCCAGCAGACGACAGGGCGAATTGAAGGTTCGGGCTGAAGCTTTCTTT
TRBD1	few	TRBJ2-1	TRBV9	CASSVEPQGNRQFF	TGTGCCAGCAGCGTGGAACCACAGGGGAATCGTCAGTTCTTC
TRBD1	many	TRBJ1-1	TRBV27	CASRPGGTTEAFF	TGTGCCAGCAGGCCAGGGGGGACCACTGAAGCTTTCTTT
TRBD2	-	TRBJ2-3	TRBV11-2	CASTPSGAPGTQYF	TGTGCCAGCACCCCTAGCGGGGCCCCGGGGACGCAGTATTTT
-	-	TRBJ1-5	TRBV29-1	CSVEGTANQPQHF	TGCAGCGTTGAAGGGACAGCAAATCAGCCCCAGCATTTT
-	once	TRBJ2-7	TRBV27	CASSSPLRGVTYEQYF	TGTGCCAGCAGTTCCCCCCTCAGGGGCGTGACCTACGAGCAGTACTTC
-	-	TRBJ2-3	TRBV15	CATSRDRIGVYTDTQYF	TGTGCCACCAGCAGAGATAGGATTGGCGTCTACACAGATACGCAGTATTTT
-	few	TRBJ1-2	TRBV6-1	CASREQGLEGYTF	TGTGCCAGCAGGGAACAGGGCCTAGAGGGCTACACCTTC
-	few	TRBJ1-1	TRBV4-1	CASSQFPRTEAFF	TGCGCCAGCAGCCAATTCCCTCGCACTGAAGCTTTCTTT
-	few	TRBJ2-7	TRBV19	CASSPRVLSYEQYF	TGTGCCAGTAGTCCTCGGGTCCTTTCCTACGAGCAGTACTTC
-	many	TRBJ2-3	TRBV7-9	CASSLHRSGDTDTQYF	TGTGCCAGCAGCTTACATCGGTCCGGGGACACAGATACGCAGTATTTT
TRBD1	few	TRBJ1-3	TRBV27	CASSRAWSTGEGNTIYF	TGTGCCAGCAGCCGTGCCTGGTCCACAGGGGAAGGAAACACCATATATTTT
-	many	TRBJ1-4	TRBV20-1	CSASVGANEKLFF	TGCAGTGCGTCAGTAGGGGCAAATGAAAAACTGTTTTTT
-	many	TRBJ1-6	TRBV6-1	CASSEAQEGSPLHF	TGTGCCAGCAGTGAAGCCCAGGAGGGCTCACCCCTCCACTTT
-	once	TRBJ1-2	TRBV6-2/TRBV6-3	CASSSAAEGYTF	TGTGCCAGCAGTTCGGCCGCGGAAGGCTACACCTTC
-	-	TRBJ2-2	TRBV20-1	CSARDAGKNTGELFF	TGCAGTGCTAGAGATGCGGGGAAGAACACCGGGGAGCTGTTTTTT
-	few	TRBJ2-3	TRBV6-9	CASSYTNLGTDTQYF	TGTGCCAGCAGTTATACTAATTTGGGCACAGATACGCAGTATTTT
-	few	TRBJ2-7	TRBV5-6	CASNPGGDSEQYF	TGTGCCAGCAACCCCGGAGGGGATTCCGAGCAGTACTTC
-	many	TRBJ2-7	TRBV11-2	CASSPRARGYEQYF	TGTGCCAGCAGCCCTCGGGCCAGGGGCTACGAGCAGTACTTC
-	many	TRBJ2-3	TRBV5-1	CASSPWGGDTQYF	TGCGCCAGCAGTCCGTGGGGCGGGGATACGCAGTATTTT
-	many	TRBJ1-2	TRBV12-3/TRBV12-4	CASSLLVGNYGYTF	TGTGCCAGCAGTTTATTGGTGGGAAACTATGGCTACACCTTC
-	few	TRBJ1-3	TRBV4-1	CASSRSEADSGNTIYF	TGCGCCAGCAGCCGCTCTGAGGCAGACTCTGGAAACACCATATATTTT
-	few	TRBJ2-7	TRBV27	CASSFSDRVYEQYF	TGTGCCAGCAGTTTTTCGGACAGAGTCTACGAGCAGTACTTC
-	many	TRBJ1-1	TRBV5-1	CASSPSGGGNTEAFF	TGCGCCAGCAGCCCCAGCGGGGGCGGGAACACTGAAGCTTTCTTT
-	many	TRBJ2-7	TRBV6-1	CASRAFSGTGAYEQYF	TGTGCCAGCAGGGCTTTTAGCGGAACTGGAGCCTACGAGCAGTACTTC
TRBD2	-	TRBJ2-7	TRBV5-1	CASSAGGLAGDYEQYF	TGCGCCAGCAGCGCAGGGGGACTAGCGGGGGATTACGAGCAGTACTTC
-	-	TRBJ1-3	TRBV6-1	CASSEWIYSGNTIYF	TGTGCCAGCAGTGAATGGATCTACTCTGGAAACACCATATATTTT
-	many	TRBJ1-6	TRBV28	CASSFGNSPLHF	TGTGCCAGCAGTTTTGGGAATTCACCCCTCCACTTT
-	many	TRBJ2-1	TRBV18	CASSPPQRPSGNEQFF	TGTGCCAGCTCACCACCTCAGCGCCCCTCAGGTAATGAGCAGTTCTTC
TRBD1	few	TRBJ1-4	TRBV6-6	CASSYGGDRGEKLFF	TGTGCCAGCAGTTACGGGGGGGACAGAGGGGAAAAACTGTTTTTT
-	few	TRBJ2-3	TRBV20-1	CSLGAARTDTQYF	TGCAGCCTAGGAGCGGCCCGCACAGATACGCAGTATTTT
-	many	TRBJ1-1	TRBV20-1	CSARDGGGSTEAFF	TGCAGTGCTAGAGATGGAGGGGGGAGCACTGAAGCTTTCTTT
TRBD1	many	TRBJ2-1	TRBV6-2/TRBV6-3	CASSYGQGARNEQFF	TGTGCCAGCAGTTACGGGCAGGGGGCAAGAAATGAGCAGTTCTTC
-	many	TRBJ2-1	TRBV5-1	CASSSTGTGYNEQFF	TGCGCCAGCAGCTCCACCGGGACTGGTTACAATGAGCAGTTCTTC
-	many	TRBJ1-2	TRBV6-1	CASSGGRNYGYTF	TGTGCCAGCAGTGGCGGACGGAACTATGGCTACACCTTC
-	many	TRBJ2-1	TRBV7-3	CASSLGSHNEQFF	TGTGCCAGCAGCTTAGGCTCTCACAATGAGCAGTTCTTC
-	few	TRBJ1-1	TRBV28	CASRLATEAFF	TGTGCCAGCAGATTAGCCACTGAAGCTTTCTTT
TRBD1	few	TRBJ2-2	TRBV27	CASSLGQGATGELFF	TGTGCCAGCAGCTTGGGACAGGGGGCTACCGGGGAGCTGTTTTTT
-	once	TRBJ2-7	TRBV6-5	CASSVTIRDNYEQYF	TGTGCCAGCAGCGTTACTATCCGGGACAACTACGAGCAGTACTTC
TRBD1	few	TRBJ1-4	TRBV5-1	CASSPMRGGGEKLFF	TGCGCCAGCAGCCCGATGCGAGGGGGCGGTGAAAAACTGTTTTTT
-	many	TRBJ1-5	TRBV11-2	CASTPGPNQPQHF	TGTGCCAGCACCCCGGGTCCTAATCAGCCCCAGCATTTT
-	many	TRBJ2-3	TRBV25-1	CASSETGNSTDTQYF	TGTGCCAGCAGTGAAACGGGAAATAGCACAGATACGCAGTATTTT
-	many	TRBJ1-3	TRBV6-1	CASSGVGNTIYF	TGTGCCAGCAGTGGGGTTGGAAACACCATATATTTT
TRBD1	-	TRBJ2-2	TRBV2	CASSGTGATGELFF	TGTGCCAGCAGTGGGACAGGGGCGACCGGGGAGCTGTTTTTT
TRBD1	many	TRBJ1-1	TRBV27	CASSSGGLQGAGTEAFF	TGTGCCAGCAGTTCGGGAGGGCTACAGGGGGCTGGCACTGAAGCTTTCTTT
-	-	TRBJ2-7	TRBV5-4	CASSSFSTLSYEQYF	TGTGCCAGCAGCTCCTTCTCGACATTATCCTACGAGCAGTACTTC